The clone carrying this T cell receptor (beta chain) occurred a few times. This sample is part of a study of T cells in Graves' hyperthyroidism and ophthalmopathy. Study information: Before any treatment, at initial diagnosis, peripheral blood was collected.

The investigators amplified TCR beta CDR3 regions from RNA transcripts. Carried out on the TCR CDR3, a first-round RT-PCR used the HTBI primer set. TCRdb processed the multiplex PCR reads anew with MiXCR; each CDR3 protein has one entry. Here the sample spans some 300,000 distinct CDR3 sequences, less than 20% being singletons. Ophthalmopathy patients showed a Clinical Activity Score of at least 3, NOSPECS grade of at least 4 and duration under 3 months. Diagnosis relied on clinical symptoms, serum thyroxine and TRAb, thyroid ultrasound and orbital computed tomography. Sequenced input: blood. The sequence was collected from a man in his forties or fifties with Graves' ophthalmopathy.

The CDR3 reads CASRETGIANYGYTF. The DNA for the CDR3 is TGTGCCAGCAGAGAGACAGGGATAGCTAACTATGGCTACACCTTC. The chain couples TRBV6-2 or TRBV6-3 to TRBJ1-2, with 7 positions matching TRBD1. CDR1 and CDR2 from the germline V gene are MNHEY and SVGEGT. The length of the CDR3 is 15 residues. V trimming: 6 bases; J trimming: 0 bases; junction bases outside the gene matches: 7.